The following is a T cell receptor (beta chain) sequence with its context. The sample belongs to a study of T cells in Graves' hyperthyroidism and ophthalmopathy. Using RNA transcripts as the source, TCR beta CDR3 regions were amplified. A first-round RT-PCR of the TCR CDR3 used the HTBI primer set. TCRdb called the multiplex PCR reads again in MiXCR, with one record for every CDR3 protein. The data show around 760,000 distinct CDR3 sequences, with roughly 32% seen just once and 31% held by the top ten. The study left out patients who had uncontrolled infection, other autoimmune disease, pregnancy or lactation. PBMCs were derived from about 10 ml fresh peripheral blood. CDR3 size: 14 residues. Germline CDR1 is DFQATT and CDR2 is SNEGSKA (reference sequence). Deletions cut 6 bases from V and 2 bases from J, with 16 bases between.

The V gene is TRBV20-1, the J gene TRBJ2-5; D is perhaps TRBD1 (6 bases). Sequenced material: blood. The source is a woman in her 40s with Graves' hyperthyroidism. The CDR3 here is CSAGRRGTQETQYF. The CDR3 DNA sequence: TGCAGTGCGGGACGCAGGGGAACACAAGAGACCCAGTACTTC.